This T cell receptor beta chain was profiled in a study of healthy donors' naive CD4 and CD8 T cells. The wider study: TCR alpha primers covered all functional IMGT alpha gene variants. Broader study findings: Reportedly, most V and J gene segments showed naive CD4+ versus CD8+ bias.

A linear amplification protocol produced the TCR libraries from roughly 550 ng of total RNA. TCRdb reanalysed the reads using MiXCR and keeps one entry per CDR3 protein. The repertoire holds around 180,000 distinct CDR3 sequences, with about four fifths as singletons. In the case of this clonotype: Its specificity is not known.

Naive T cells were sorted: CD4+CD8-CD45RO-CD45RA+ for CD4+, CD8+CD4-CD45RA+CD27bright for CD8+. CDR3 length: 17 amino acids. Trimming cost V 4 bases and J 5 bases; bases outside gene matches: 10. The V gene's germline CDR1 is SQVTM and CDR2 ANQGSEA. The chain uses TRBV29-1 and TRBJ2-2; 13 bases agree with TRBD2. The specimen was naive CD4+ and CD8+ T cells sorted from blood, pooled from several donors. This clonotype was sampled from a pool of human donors in good health; the sample pools cells from several healthy donors. CDR3 amino acids: CSVVRTSGGRGTGELFF. The CDR3 DNA sequence: TGCAGCGTTGTACGGACTAGCGGGGGCCGGGGGACCGGGGAGCTGTTTTTT.